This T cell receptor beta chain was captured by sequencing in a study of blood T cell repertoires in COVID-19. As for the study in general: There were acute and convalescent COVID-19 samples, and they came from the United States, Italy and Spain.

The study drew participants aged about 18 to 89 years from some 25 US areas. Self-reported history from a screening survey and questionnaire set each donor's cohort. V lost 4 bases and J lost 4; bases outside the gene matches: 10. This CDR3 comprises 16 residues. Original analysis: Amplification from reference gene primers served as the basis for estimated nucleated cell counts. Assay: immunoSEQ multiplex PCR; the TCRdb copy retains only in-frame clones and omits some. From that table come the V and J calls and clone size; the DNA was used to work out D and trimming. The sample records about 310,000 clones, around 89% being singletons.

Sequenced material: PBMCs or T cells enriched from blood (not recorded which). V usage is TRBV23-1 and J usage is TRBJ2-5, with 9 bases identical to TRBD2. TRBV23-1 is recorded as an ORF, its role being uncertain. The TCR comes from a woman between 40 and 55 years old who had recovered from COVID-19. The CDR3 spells CASSPFSSGAGETQYF. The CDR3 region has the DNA TGCGCCAGCAGTCCATTCTCTAGCGGGGCGGGAGAGACCCAGTACTTC.